These T cell receptor beta chains were read from a single sample in a study of T cell responses to AZD1222 COVID-19 vaccine. Clones were read by immunoSEQ multiplex PCR, and TCRdb kept only the in-frame ones, dropping some. The data show approximately 44,000 clones, with around 81% seen just once and around 3.9% held by the top ten. Sequencing used peripheral blood, obtained on day 0 of AZD1222 vaccination. The receptors come from an adult in good health. The CDR3 runs from the conserved cysteine through the conserved F or W. D genes are given only for firm matches. Clone size is given for some rows only: seen once, a few or many times, or a class if the clone is expanded.

>TRBV2|TRBJ2-6|.|.
TGTGCCAGCGCCAGCCCGGGGGCCAACGTCCTGACTTTC
CASASPGANVLTF
>TRBV28|TRBJ2-7|.|.
TGTGCCAGCAGATCAGATTCCTACGAGCAGTACTTC
CASRSDSYEQYF
>TRBV6-5|TRBJ1-2|.|once
TGTGCCAGCAGCGGGACTTTCTCCTATGGCTACACCTTC
CASSGTFSYGYTF
>TRBV11-2|TRBJ2-2|.|.
TGTGCCAGCAGCTTAGAGGATAGCACCGGGGAGCTGTTTTTT
CASSLEDSTGELFF
>TRBV28|TRBJ1-1|.|.
TGTGCCAGCAGTTTTCAGGAGAACACTGAAGCTTTCTTT
CASSFQENTEAFF
>TRBV2|TRBJ1-1|TRBD1|.
TGTGCCGGCAACAGGGGATTGGGCACTGAAGCTTTCTTT
CAGNRGLGTEAFF
>TRBV29-1|TRBJ2-5|TRBD1|few
TGCAGCGTTGAGGTTGGGACAGGGGATGGGGTCCAGTACTTC
CSVEVGTGDGVQYF
>TRBV4-3|TRBJ2-4|.|.
TGCGCCAGCAGCCAAGATCCTGCCCACCCAGCCAAAAACATTCAGTACTTC
CASSQDPAHPAKNIQYF
>TRBV13|TRBJ1-3|.|.
TGTGCCAGCAGCTTCCCTGGAAACACCATATATTTT
CASSFPGNTIYF
>TRBV28|TRBJ1-5|.|.
TGTGCCAGCCAGGATAGCAATCAGCCCCAGCATTTT
CASQDSNQPQHF
>TRBV5-1|TRBJ2-7|.|.
TGCGCCAGCAGCCCCGGGTTTGAGGGGATCTCCTACGAGCAGTACTTC
CASSPGFEGISYEQYF
>TRBV7-6|TRBJ1-4|.|once
TGTGCCAGCAGCTTTTCAGGACAGAGGGAACTGTTTTTT
CASSFSGQRELFF
>TRBV3-1/TRBV3-2|TRBJ1-2|TRBD1|once
TGTGCCAGCAGCTTCCGGGACAGGGAAGGTGGCTACACCTTC
CASSFRDREGGYTF
>TRBV7-3|TRBJ2-5|TRBD1|.
TGTGCCAGCAGCCCCGGGACAGGGTTGCCCCAGTACTTC
CASSPGTGLPQYF
>TRBV5-8|TRBJ1-2|.|.
TGTGCCAGCAGCTTTCAACAGAGTAACTATGGCTACACCTTC
CASSFQQSNYGYTF
>TRBV10-3|TRBJ1-3|.|.
TGTGCCATCAGTGAGGGAAACACCATATATTTT
CAISEGNTIYF
>TRBV28|TRBJ1-2|TRBD1|few
TGTGCCAGCAGTTTAGTACGAGGGGGCGGAGGTGGCTACACCTTC
CASSLVRGGGGGYTF
>TRBV2|TRBJ1-2|.|.
TGTGCCAGCAGTCCAACAGGGTACTATGGCTACACCTTC
CASSPTGYYGYTF
>TRBV19|TRBJ2-2|.|.
TGTGCCAGTAGTATCGGCGTATCGAACACCGGGGAGCTGTTTTTT
CASSIGVSNTGELFF
>TRBV18|TRBJ2-7|.|.
TGTGCCAGCTCACCCGACAGCTACGAGCAGTACTTC
CASSPDSYEQYF
>TRBV6-5|TRBJ2-1|.|.
TGTGCCAGCAGCCCAGGACAGGAGGGCCTTAAGTTCTTC
CASSPGQEGLKFF
>TRBV11-3|TRBJ1-5|TRBD1|.
TGTGCCAGCAGCTTGCAGGGGGAAAATCAGCCCCAGCATTTT
CASSLQGENQPQHF
>TRBV19|TRBJ1-5|TRBD1|.
TGTGCCAGTAGTCGGCGGGGACAGCCCGGCAATCAGCCCCAGCATTTT
CASSRRGQPGNQPQHF
>TRBV3-1/TRBV3-2|TRBJ1-5|.|.
TGTGCCAGCAGCCAAGACTTAATTCAGCCCCAGCATTTT
CASSQDLIQPQHF
>TRBV3-1/TRBV3-2|TRBJ1-2|.|.
TGTGCCAGCAGCCAAGTCGGATCAGCTAACTATGGCTACACCTTC
CASSQVGSANYGYTF
>TRBV7-2|TRBJ1-5|.|.
TGTGCCAGCAGCTTAGTGGGGGGAGGGGGTCAGCCCCAGCATTTT
CASSLVGGGGQPQHF
>TRBV5-1|TRBJ1-1|TRBD1|.
TGCGCCAGCAGCGTGGACAGGGGGAACACTGAAGCTTTCTTT
CASSVDRGNTEAFF
>TRBV13|TRBJ2-5|TRBD2|.
TGTGCCAGCAGTAACGAAGCGGGGGACCCGGGGGGGACCCAGTACTTC
CASSNEAGDPGGTQYF
>TRBV4-1|TRBJ2-3|TRBD2|.
TGCGCCAGCACCTCTCACGAGGGACTAGCGGGTACAGATACGCAGTATTTT
CASTSHEGLAGTDTQYF
>TRBV7-6|TRBJ1-1|.|.
TGTGCCAGCAGCTCCCAGGAGAACACTGAAGCTTTCTTT
CASSSQENTEAFF
>TRBV7-8|TRBJ1-5|.|.
TGTGCCAGCAGCTTAGTTGGCCCCCCAGCAGGCAATCAGCCCCAGCATTTT
CASSLVGPPAGNQPQHF
>TRBV5-1|TRBJ2-1|TRBD1|.
TGCGCCAGCAGCTTGACCGACAGGGGGGAGCAGTTCTTC
CASSLTDRGEQFF
>TRBV5-4|TRBJ2-5|.|.
TGTGCCAGCAGTTTTCAGGGTGGCCTAAGGGAGACCCAGTACTTC
CASSFQGGLRETQYF
>TRBV2|TRBJ1-2|.|.
TGTGCCAGCGAGAGGGAGGGGAACTATGGCTACACCTTC
CASEREGNYGYTF
>TRBV24-1|TRBJ2-3|.|.
TGTGCCACCAGTGATATCGAGCGGGCGGACACAGATACGCAGTATTTT
CATSDIERADTDTQYF
>TRBV5-5|TRBJ1-2|.|.
TGTGCCAGCAGCTTGGAAGCGGGGAACCCTGGCTACACCTTC
CASSLEAGNPGYTF
>TRBV29-1|TRBJ2-1|TRBD1|.
TGCAGCGGGTCCGGGACAGGGGATGGTGAGCAGTTCTTC
CSGSGTGDGEQFF
>TRBV27|TRBJ1-6|.|.
TGTGCCAGCAGCCCCCTCCGGGTAGGTTCACCCCTCCACTTT
CASSPLRVGSPLHF
>TRBV6-6|TRBJ1-1|.|.
TGTGCCAGCAGTTACGTCCGGGGTAGGGCGAACACTGAAGCTTTCTTT
CASSYVRGRANTEAFF
>TRBV15|TRBJ1-3|.|.
TGTGCCACCAGCGCCTTTGCAGGCGCATCTGGAAACACCATATATTTT
CATSAFAGASGNTIYF
>TRBV30|TRBJ2-2|.|.
TGTGCCTGGAGCTTCGGCGCGGTGAACACCGGGGAGCTGTTTTTT
CAWSFGAVNTGELFF
>TRBV27|TRBJ2-1|.|few
TGTGCCAGCAGCCAAAACAATGAGCAGTTCTTC
CASSQNNEQFF